Each of the 26 T cell receptor beta chains below was sequenced from the same sample in a study of cytomegalovirus exposure and HLA in healthy donors. The PCR employed 60 Vbeta primers together with 13 Jbeta primers. TCRdb's copy holds only in-frame clones and misses some; the assay was immunoSEQ multiplex PCR. In the table there are 300,000 or so clones, approximately 85% of which are singletons. The sample was PBMCs. These receptors originate from a woman aged 40 to 50 in good health and CMV-seropositive.

V and J are TRBV7-8 and TRBJ2-7; 7 nucleotides align to TRBD2. V lost 6 bases to trimming and J lost 1 base; unmatched junction nucleotides: 15. Looked up from germline, CDR1 is SGHVS and CDR2 is FQNEAQ. This CDR3 spans 17 amino acids. The CDR3 nucleotides read TGTGCCAGCAGACCCTACAGTCTTGGACTAGAGTCCTACGAGCAGTACTTC. This codes for CASRPYSLGLESYEQYF.

This clone was observed a single time. The chain joins TRBV19 to TRBJ2-1, with 7 bases identical to TRBD2. Germline V gene data show CDR1 as LNHDA and CDR2 as SQIVND (reference sequence). This CDR3 spans 16 amino acids. Germline trimming cut 4 bases from V and 8 bases from J; bases unmatched to any gene: 14. The CDR3 protein is CASSKGGTTLGDEQFF. As DNA, the CDR3 is TGTGCCAGTAGTAAGGGAGGGACTACCCTAGGGGATGAGCAGTTCTTC.

The CDR3 loop is CASSTSGQGNTEAFF. CDR3 DNA sequence: TGTGCCAGCAGTACCTCCGGACAGGGGAACACTGAAGCTTTCTTT. The chain employs TRBV28 and TRBJ1-1, with 8 bases aligning to TRBD1. In germline, CDR1 is MDHEN, CDR2 SYDVKM. Losses at the gene ends were 5 bases for V and 1 base for J; bases not matched to a gene: 6. The CDR3 sequence is 15 residues long.

The chain uses TRBV21-1 and TRBJ1-2; no DNA check was done on the table's D call, TRBD1. TRBV21-1 constitutes a pseudogene. The CDR3 extends over 13 amino acids. CDR3 amino acids: CASSTTGHYGYTF. In DNA, the CDR3 is TGTGCCAGCAGCACCACAGGGCACTATGGCTACACCTTC.

With respect to this clone: In the same sample, other DNA sequences code for this CDR3. The chain uses TRBV7-9 and TRBJ1-5, with D possibly TRBD1 on 5 matching bases. Germline values: CDR1 SEHNR, CDR2 FQNEAQ (reference sequence). Trimming left V 1 base short and J 10 bases short, with 8 bases between. This CDR3 is built from 12 residues. The CDR3 nucleotides are TGTGCCAGCAGCTTAGGAGGACAACCCCAGCATTTT. Protein sequence: CASSLGGQPQHF.

This chain links TRBV4-3 with TRBJ2-1; 8 bases match TRBD2. The ends lost 1 base at V and 2 bases at J; junction bases unmatched: 4. The CDR3 runs 16 residues. Germline V gene data show CDR1 as LGHNA and CDR2 as YSLEER. The chain's CDR3 is CASSQVAGTTYNEQFF. CDR3 sequence (DNA): TGCGCCAGCAGCCAAGTAGCGGGGACTACCTACAATGAGCAGTTCTTC.

V gene TRBV11-3 combines with J gene TRBJ1-4, with unresolved D. The CDR3 is 14 residues long. The V end lost 1 base, the J end lost 0 bases, and 3 bases lay between the germline ends. Germline V gene data show CDR1 as SGHNT and CDR2 as YENEEA. CDR3 nucleotide sequence: TGTGCCAGCAGCTTAGCTGCAACTAATGAAAAACTGTTTTTT. Protein: CASSLAATNEKLFF.

The rearrangement uses TRBV27 and TRBJ1-1, with TRBD1 as a possible D gene (6 bases). Looked up from germline, CDR1 is MNHEY and CDR2 is SMNVEV (reference sequence). V was clipped by 5 bases and J by 2 bases, with 15 bases between them. CDR3 size: 15 residues. CDR3 in amino acids: CASSPQGGFNTEAFF. CDR3 nucleotides: TGTGCCAGCAGTCCACAGGGTGGGTTTAACACTGAAGCTTTCTTT.

V gene TRBV14 combines with J gene TRBJ2-7, with TRBD2 matching 11 bases. CDR3 length: 14 residues. Trimming took 3 bases from V and 7 from J; bases not matched to a gene: 5. CDR1 and CDR2 from the germline V gene are SGHDN and FVKESK. The CDR3 spells CASSQRLAGHEQYF. The CDR3 coding sequence is TGTGCCAGCAGCCAGAGACTAGCGGGACATGAGCAGTACTTC.

The V and J genes are TRBV19 and TRBJ2-1; D perhaps matches TRBD1 (7 bases). Germline V gene lookup returns CDR1 LNHDA and CDR2 SQIVND (reference sequence). The V end lost 5 bases, the J end lost 9 bases, and 17 bases lay between the germline ends. This CDR3 is built from 14 residues. The CDR3 DNA follows: TGTGCCAGTAGTCTACAGGGGCGGGACGGTGAGCAGTTCTTC. Encoded protein: CASSLQGRDGEQFF. The complete variable domain, with remaining parts taken from reference TRBV19 and TRBJ2-1, reads DGGITQSPKYLFRKEGQNVTLSCEQNLNHDAMYWYRQDPGQGLRLIYYSQIVNDFQKGDIAEGYSVSREKKESFPLTVTSAQKNPTAFYLCASSLQGRDGEQFFGPGTRLTVL.

The chain uses TRBV4-1 and TRBJ1-4, with 7 bases aligning to TRBD1. Germline CDR1 MGHRA, CDR2 YSYEKL. V shed 0 bases, J shed 6 bases, and the junction held 10 bases outside the gene matches. The CDR3 is 17 amino acids. CDR3 residues: CASSQDHHRGGYEKLFF. The DNA for the CDR3 is TGCGCCAGCAGCCAAGACCACCACAGGGGAGGATATGAAAAACTGTTTTTT.

On this clone itself: Other DNA sequences in this sample translate to the same CDR3. The rearrangement uses TRBV30 and TRBJ2-5, with unresolved D. V gave up 4 bases and J gave up 1 base, with 4 bases separating them. CDR1 and CDR2 (germline): GTSNPN, SVGIG (reference sequence). This CDR3 spans 11 amino acids. DNA for the CDR3: TGTGCCTGGACACTCCAAGAGACCCAGTACTTC. It encodes CAWTLQETQYF.

This chain uses TRBV6-5 with TRBJ1-3; possible D gene TRBD1, 5 bases. The CDR3 has 14 amino acids. CDR1 and CDR2 from the germline V gene are MNHEY and SVGAGI. With 6 bases removed from V and 1 base from J, the gap between germline ends came to 10 bases. CDR3 DNA sequence: TGTGCCAGCAGCCAGGGAACGTCTGGAAACACCATATATTTT. Translation gives CASSQGTSGNTIYF.

The chain links TRBV30 to TRBJ2-1; TRBD2 matches 11 bases. The germline gives CDR1 GTSNPN, CDR2 SVGIG (reference sequence). Losses at the gene ends were 2 bases for V and 7 bases for J; bases not matched to a gene: 10. The CDR3 spans 16 residues. CDR3: CAWSRVAGGYNNEQFF. The CDR3 DNA reads as TGTGCCTGGAGTAGGGTAGCGGGAGGGTATAATAATGAGCAGTTCTTC.

This clone was counted once. The chain employs TRBV7-3 and TRBJ2-1; TRBD2 matches at 9 bases. The length of the CDR3 is 13 residues. CDR1 is SGHTA and CDR2 is FQGTGA in the germline V gene. J lost 6 bases, V lost 6 bases, and 3 bases had no gene match. The CDR3 loop reads CASRQTSGNEQFF. The CDR3 nucleotides read TGTGCCAGCAGGCAGACTAGCGGCAATGAGCAGTTCTTC.

This chain joins TRBV9 and TRBJ2-2, with D maybe TRBD2 (5 bases). Germline loops: CDR1 SGDLS, CDR2 YYNGEE. V lost 2 bases and J 4 bases, leaving 15 bases between the germline ends. This CDR3 is 16 amino acids long. As DNA, the CDR3 is TGTGCCAGCAGCGTTCGGGGATCTTATAGCACCGGGGAGCTGTTTTTT. This codes for CASSVRGSYSTGELFF.

This clone showed up just a few times. The genes are TRBV11-2 and TRBJ1-4; D remains ambiguous. Trimming left V 2 bases short and J 2 bases short, with 9 bases between. This CDR3 is 15 amino acids long. Germline loops: CDR1 SGHAT, CDR2 FQNNGV. The DNA of the CDR3 is TGTGCCAGCAGCTTACGGGGTTTGACTAATGAAAAACTGTTTTTT. This sequence encodes CASSLRGLTNEKLFF.

V gene TRBV29-1 combines with J gene TRBJ2-6, with TRBD1 identical over 9 bases. Germline V gives CDR1 SQVTM, CDR2 ANQGSEA. V was pared by 3 bases and J by 0 bases, with 6 bases of the junction left unmatched. CDR3 length equals 17 residues. This CDR3 is CSVDGQGLLSGANVLTF. CDR3 sequence (DNA): TGCAGCGTTGACGGACAGGGGTTGCTCTCTGGGGCCAACGTCCTGACTTTC. Full variable domain (missing parts from reference TRBV29-1 and TRBJ2-6): SAVISQKPSRDICQRGTSLTIQCQVDSQVTMMFWYRQQPGQSLTLIATANQGSEATYESGFVIDKFPISRPNLTFSTLTVSNMSPEDSSIYLCSVDGQGLLSGANVLTFGAGSRLTVL.

The chain employs TRBV10-2 and TRBJ2-2; a weak D match, TRBD2 (5 bases). The CDR3 length is 16 residues. CDR1 and CDR2 (germline): WSHSY, SAAADI. The germline V and J ends were trimmed by 3 bases and 5 bases, with 16 bases remaining between them. In nucleotides, the CDR3 is TGCGCCAGCAGTGAAAAGTTGGGAGTATCGACCGGGGAGCTGTTTTTT. This sequence encodes CASSEKLGVSTGELFF.

The CDR3 DNA sequence: TGTGCCAGCAGTGAAGGGACTTCACTTCGCGGACAGGTACAGCCCCAGCATTTT. Translating it yields CASSEGTSLRGQVQPQHF. This sequence joins TRBV6-1 and TRBJ1-5, with 7 bases aligning to TRBD1. The germline V gene has CDR1 MNHNS and CDR2 SASEGT. V shed 1 base, J shed 7 bases, and the junction held 16 bases outside the gene matches. The CDR3 extends over 18 amino acids.

This CDR3 reads CSVLVTGLHTEAFF. CDR3 sequence (DNA): TGCAGCGTTTTGGTGACAGGTCTACACACTGAAGCTTTCTTT. This chain joins TRBV29-1 and TRBJ1-1, with D maybe TRBD1 (6 bases). V lost 5 bases, J lost 3 bases, and 16 bases lay in between. The CDR3 loop spans 14 amino acids. Germline assignment: CDR1 SQVTM and CDR2 ANQGSEA.

This CDR3 reads CASSYVQGAFLDEQYF. CDR3 in DNA: TGTGCCAGCAGTTACGTTCAGGGGGCCTTTCTTGACGAGCAGTACTTC. The gene calls are TRBV6-5 and TRBJ2-7; 8 nucleotides align to TRBD1. The CDR3 is 16 residues long. Germline CDR1 MNHEY, CDR2 SVGAGI. V gave up 2 bases and J gave up 5 bases; unmatched junction bases: 11.

This chain links TRBV28 with TRBJ2-3; TRBD1 is a possible D gene (6 bases). Trimming pared 4 bases from V and 3 bases from J, leaving 17 bases between. Germline V lookup: CDR1 MDHEN, CDR2 SYDVKM. The CDR3 spans 16 residues. The CDR3 spells CASSSPGQGMTDTQYF. In DNA form, the CDR3 reads TGTGCCAGCAGTTCCCCCGGCCAGGGGATGACAGATACGCAGTATTTT.

The chain employs TRBV13 and TRBJ1-2; a weak D match, TRBD1 (5 bases). Per the germline V gene, CDR1 is PRHDT and CDR2 is FYEKMQ (reference sequence). Trimming shortened V by 6 bases and J by 11 bases, and 25 bases separated the two germline ends. The CDR3 has 15 residues. The CDR3 is CASRNWGVTLMGYTF. CDR3 DNA sequence: TGTGCCAGCAGAAATTGGGGCGTCACGTTGATGGGGTACACCTTC.

This clone came up once. This sequence joins TRBV18 and TRBJ1-2; TRBD1 is a possible D gene (6 bases). The V gene's germline CDR1 is KGHSH and CDR2 LQKENI. The ends were cut back, 4 bases at V and 0 bases at J, with 9 bases in the middle. CDR3 length: 14 residues. The CDR3 nucleotides read TGTGCCAGCTCACGAGACAGGACTAACTATGGCTACACCTTC. This encodes CASSRDRTNYGYTF.

Details on this clone: Distinct nucleotide sequences in the sample also encode this CDR3. CDR3 protein: CASSLEGRGGTDTQYF. DNA of the CDR3: TGCGCCAGCAGCTTGGAGGGCAGGGGTGGCACAGATACGCAGTATTTT. The rearrangement uses TRBV5-1 and TRBJ2-3; possible D gene TRBD1, 6 bases. This CDR3 region has 16 residues. Looked up from germline, CDR1 is SGHRS and CDR2 is YFSETQ. Between the trimmed V and J ends, which lost 0 bases and 1 base, there was a span of 12 bases.